Listed below are T cell receptor beta chains from one sample, sequenced in a study of OX40 agonist ivuxolimab in advanced cancers. TCRdb's copy holds only in-frame clones and misses some; the assay was immunoSEQ multiplex PCR. The sample comprises nearly 85,000 clones, 80% to 90% of which are singletons, and roughly 2% rests with the top ten. The input for sequencing was CD4+ or CD8+ T cells sorted from blood, taken in a trial of the OX40 agonist ivuxolimab. The receptors here all came from an adult with an advanced solid tumor such as melanoma, head and neck, liver or kidney cancer. The CDR3 runs from the conserved cysteine through the conserved F or W. Each record gives: D gene, V gene, J gene, CDR3 DNA, CDR3 protein. D genes are given only for firm matches.

d_gene: NA
v_gene: TRBV9
j_gene: TRBJ2-2
CDR3nt: TGTGCCAGCAGCGTAGAAGGGGTATCCACCGGGGAGCTGTTTTTT
CDR3aa: CASSVEGVSTGELFF

d_gene: TRBD1
v_gene: TRBV5-4
j_gene: TRBJ2-3
CDR3nt: TGTGCCAGCAGTGGGGTGACAGGGGGCCGGACAGATACGCAGTATTTT
CDR3aa: CASSGVTGGRTDTQYF

d_gene: NA
v_gene: TRBV4-2
j_gene: TRBJ2-3
CDR3nt: TGTGCCAGCAGCCGTGGGGGCACAGATACGCAGTATTTT
CDR3aa: CASSRGGTDTQYF

d_gene: NA
v_gene: TRBV2
j_gene: TRBJ1-6
CDR3nt: TGTGCCAGCAGTCAGGGGCAGGGCCAGAGTATTGGCCACGTCCGATCACCCCTCCACTTT
CDR3aa: CASSQGQGQSIGHVRSPLHF

d_gene: TRBD2
v_gene: TRBV10-3
j_gene: TRBJ2-3
CDR3nt: TGTGCCACCGTGGGGTTTAGCGGGGTCACAGATACGCAGTATTTT
CDR3aa: CATVGFSGVTDTQYF

d_gene: TRBD2
v_gene: TRBV6-4
j_gene: TRBJ2-1
CDR3nt: TGTGCCAGCAGCCTGACTAGCGGGGTGAACAATGAGCAGTTCTTC
CDR3aa: CASSLTSGVNNEQFF

d_gene: NA
v_gene: TRBV4-2
j_gene: TRBJ2-2
CDR3nt: TGTGCCAGCAGCCAAGGCAGTACGAACACCGGGGAGCTGTTTTTT
CDR3aa: CASSQGSTNTGELFF

d_gene: NA
v_gene: TRBV5-1
j_gene: TRBJ1-2
CDR3nt: TGCGCCAGCAGCTTCTCCCAGGGCCTAGATGGCTACACCTTC
CDR3aa: CASSFSQGLDGYTF

d_gene: TRBD2
v_gene: TRBV7-9
j_gene: TRBJ2-1
CDR3nt: TGTGCCAGCACCCCAGCGGGGAACTCCTACAATGAGCAGTTCTTC
CDR3aa: CASTPAGNSYNEQFF

d_gene: TRBD1
v_gene: TRBV15
j_gene: TRBJ2-7
CDR3nt: TGTGCCACCAGCAGAGATCCCCCAGGGGGCCCAACCTACGAGCAGTACTTC
CDR3aa: CATSRDPPGGPTYEQYF

d_gene: NA
v_gene: TRBV7-2
j_gene: TRBJ1-5
CDR3nt: TGTGCCAGCAGCGAACAGGTTAGCAATCAGCCCCAGCATTTT
CDR3aa: CASSEQVSNQPQHF

d_gene: NA
v_gene: TRBV30
j_gene: TRBJ2-1
CDR3nt: TGTGCCTGGAGTAGGGGAACCCCTATGAACAATGAGCAGTTCTTC
CDR3aa: CAWSRGTPMNNEQFF

d_gene: NA
v_gene: TRBV2
j_gene: TRBJ1-4
CDR3nt: TGTGCCACCACAATATTTGCAACTAATGAAAAACTGTTTTTT
CDR3aa: CATTIFATNEKLFF

d_gene: NA
v_gene: TRBV7-2
j_gene: TRBJ2-3
CDR3nt: TGTGCCAGCAGCTTAGATTCGGGCACAGATACGCAGTATTTT
CDR3aa: CASSLDSGTDTQYF

d_gene: TRBD2
v_gene: TRBV7-3
j_gene: TRBJ2-5
CDR3nt: TGTGCCAGCAGCCCCGGACTAGCGGAGGAGACCCAGTACTTC
CDR3aa: CASSPGLAEETQYF